These T cell receptor beta chains were read from a single sample in a study of Graves' ophthalmopathy and Graves' hyperthyroidism. TCRdb independently ran MiXCR on the multiplex PCR reads; one entry per CDR3 protein. The data contain 300,000 to 500,000 distinct CDR3 sequences, 15% of them singletons. The sample was peripheral blood. Source of these receptors: a woman aged 18-30 years with stable Graves' hyperthyroidism. The CDR3 runs from the conserved cysteine through the conserved F or W. Each record gives: J gene, clone size, D gene, V gene, CDR3 DNA, CDR3 protein. The D gene is left open where the match is weak. A row's size may be missing; if present it is once, few, many or a size class.

TRBJ2-7,-,-,TRBV20-1,TGCAGTGCTAGGGGCGGAGGGGTAACGTCCTACGAGCAGTACTTC,CSARGGGVTSYEQYF
TRBJ1-2,many,-,TRBV12-3/TRBV12-4,TGTGCCAGCAGCCTCACGGGGTCCGAGGATGGCTACACCTTC,CASSLTGSEDGYTF
TRBJ2-5,many,-,TRBV6-5,TGTGCCAGCAGTTCACCGGGACCGCAACGCATGGAGACCCAGTACTTC,CASSSPGPQRMETQYF
TRBJ2-2,-,-,TRBV4-1,TGCGCCAGCAGCCGGAGCTGGGGGAACACCGGGGAGCTGTTTTTT,CASSRSWGNTGELFF
TRBJ1-6,many,-,TRBV10-3,TGTGCCATCAGTGACTCGGTGGGTCGGGCCCTCCACTTT,CAISDSVGRALHF
TRBJ2-5,many,TRBD2,TRBV6-2/TRBV6-3,TGTGCCAGCAGCCCCCAAAGAGCGGGGGGGCCTTGGGAGACCCAGTACTTC,CASSPQRAGGPWETQYF
TRBJ2-5,many,TRBD1,TRBV12-3/TRBV12-4,TGTGCCAGCAGCCCAGGGGGTCGGCAGACCCAGTACTTC,CASSPGGRQTQYF
TRBJ2-5,many,-,TRBV6-2/TRBV6-3,TGTGCCAGCAGCCTTTGGGCCTTCGAGACCCAGTACTTC,CASSLWAFETQYF
TRBJ2-5,many,-,TRBV20-1,TGCAGTGCTAGTCCGCCCGTCGAAGAGACCCAGTACTTC,CSASPPVEETQYF
TRBJ2-2,many,-,TRBV6-1,TGTGCCAGCAGTGCCAAATCGAACACCGGGGAGCTGTTTTTT,CASSAKSNTGELFF
TRBJ2-5,many,-,TRBV18,TGTGCCAGCTCACCATCCAGGGCGAAAGAGACCCAGTACTTC,CASSPSRAKETQYF
TRBJ1-5,many,-,TRBV19,TGTGCCAGTAGTATTCTGTCAGACGGGGTATATCCCCAGCATTTT,CASSILSDGVYPQHF
TRBJ2-5,-,-,TRBV5-6,TGTGCCAGCAGCGGGGTCGGCCTATCGACCGGAGAGACCCAGTACTTC,CASSGVGLSTGETQYF
TRBJ2-5,many,-,TRBV6-1,TGTGCCGTCCAAGGGCAGGGCGAAGAGACCCAGTACTTC,CAVQGQGEETQYF
TRBJ1-2,many,-,TRBV2,TGTGCCAGCGGGGGACAAACTAACTATGGCTACACCTTC,CASGGQTNYGYTF
TRBJ2-7,many,-,TRBV19,TGTGCCAGTAGTGAATCGGCAGCTGGACGTTACGAGCAGTACTTC,CASSESAAGRYEQYF
TRBJ1-2,many,-,TRBV7-9,TGTGCCAGCAGCCCATCACAGGCGGATGGCTACACCTTC,CASSPSQADGYTF
TRBJ2-5,-,TRBD2,TRBV18,TGTGCCAGCTCAGCACTAGCGGGGCAAGAGACCCAGTACTTC,CASSALAGQETQYF
TRBJ2-5,many,-,TRBV7-9,TGTGCCAGCAGCACCGGCAGAGATGAGACCCAGTACTTC,CASSTGRDETQYF
TRBJ1-1,few,-,TRBV19,TGTGCCAGTAGTACCCGACAGAATATGAACACTGAAGCTTTCTTT,CASSTRQNMNTEAFF
TRBJ1-1,many,TRBD1,TRBV5-1,TGCGCCAGCAGCTTTGACAGGGAAACTTTCTTT,CASSFDRETFF
TRBJ2-2,-,-,TRBV5-1,TGCGCCAGCAGCTTGTTCCCAGGGACCACCGGGGAGCTGTTTTTT,CASSLFPGTTGELFF
TRBJ1-5,few,-,TRBV19,TGTGCCAGTAGTATGGGAACAGATAGCAATCAGCCCCAGCATTTT,CASSMGTDSNQPQHF
TRBJ2-7,many,-,TRBV6-1,TGTGCCGCCAACAGTGACTACGAGCAGTACTTC,CAANSDYEQYF
TRBJ1-1,few,-,TRBV18,TGTGCCAGCTCTCAAGGGCAGGACAGTGGCACTGAAGCTTTCTTT,CASSQGQDSGTEAFF
TRBJ1-2,many,TRBD1,TRBV29-1,TGCAGCGAACAGACAGGGGAGGCTGGCTACACCTTC,CSEQTGEAGYTF
TRBJ1-3,-,-,TRBV11-2,TGTGCCAGCAGCCCCCCACAGGGACTGGTGGGAAACACCATATATTTT,CASSPPQGLVGNTIYF
TRBJ1-5,-,-,TRBV19,TGTGCCAGTAGTACCCCCTTTACAGGGATCAATCAGCCCCAGCATTTT,CASSTPFTGINQPQHF
TRBJ1-2,many,-,TRBV15,TGTGCCACCAGCAGAGGCGGACAGAGCTGGGATGGCTACACCTTC,CATSRGGQSWDGYTF
TRBJ1-2,many,TRBD1,TRBV7-2,TGTGCCAGCAGCCATCGGACAGGGGCGGCCGGCTACACCTTC,CASSHRTGAAGYTF
TRBJ2-5,many,TRBD2,TRBV4-2,TGTGCCAGCAGCCATTCTAGCGGGGGTCAGGAGACCCAGTACTTC,CASSHSSGGQETQYF
TRBJ2-5,many,-,TRBV4-1,TGCGCCAGCAGCCAGGCGAAGACAGACCAAGAGACCCAGTACTTC,CASSQAKTDQETQYF
TRBJ1-1,many,-,TRBV12-3/TRBV12-4,TGTGCCAGCAGTGGAGGAAGGAGGTCGGTGAACACTGAAGCTTTCTTT,CASSGGRRSVNTEAFF